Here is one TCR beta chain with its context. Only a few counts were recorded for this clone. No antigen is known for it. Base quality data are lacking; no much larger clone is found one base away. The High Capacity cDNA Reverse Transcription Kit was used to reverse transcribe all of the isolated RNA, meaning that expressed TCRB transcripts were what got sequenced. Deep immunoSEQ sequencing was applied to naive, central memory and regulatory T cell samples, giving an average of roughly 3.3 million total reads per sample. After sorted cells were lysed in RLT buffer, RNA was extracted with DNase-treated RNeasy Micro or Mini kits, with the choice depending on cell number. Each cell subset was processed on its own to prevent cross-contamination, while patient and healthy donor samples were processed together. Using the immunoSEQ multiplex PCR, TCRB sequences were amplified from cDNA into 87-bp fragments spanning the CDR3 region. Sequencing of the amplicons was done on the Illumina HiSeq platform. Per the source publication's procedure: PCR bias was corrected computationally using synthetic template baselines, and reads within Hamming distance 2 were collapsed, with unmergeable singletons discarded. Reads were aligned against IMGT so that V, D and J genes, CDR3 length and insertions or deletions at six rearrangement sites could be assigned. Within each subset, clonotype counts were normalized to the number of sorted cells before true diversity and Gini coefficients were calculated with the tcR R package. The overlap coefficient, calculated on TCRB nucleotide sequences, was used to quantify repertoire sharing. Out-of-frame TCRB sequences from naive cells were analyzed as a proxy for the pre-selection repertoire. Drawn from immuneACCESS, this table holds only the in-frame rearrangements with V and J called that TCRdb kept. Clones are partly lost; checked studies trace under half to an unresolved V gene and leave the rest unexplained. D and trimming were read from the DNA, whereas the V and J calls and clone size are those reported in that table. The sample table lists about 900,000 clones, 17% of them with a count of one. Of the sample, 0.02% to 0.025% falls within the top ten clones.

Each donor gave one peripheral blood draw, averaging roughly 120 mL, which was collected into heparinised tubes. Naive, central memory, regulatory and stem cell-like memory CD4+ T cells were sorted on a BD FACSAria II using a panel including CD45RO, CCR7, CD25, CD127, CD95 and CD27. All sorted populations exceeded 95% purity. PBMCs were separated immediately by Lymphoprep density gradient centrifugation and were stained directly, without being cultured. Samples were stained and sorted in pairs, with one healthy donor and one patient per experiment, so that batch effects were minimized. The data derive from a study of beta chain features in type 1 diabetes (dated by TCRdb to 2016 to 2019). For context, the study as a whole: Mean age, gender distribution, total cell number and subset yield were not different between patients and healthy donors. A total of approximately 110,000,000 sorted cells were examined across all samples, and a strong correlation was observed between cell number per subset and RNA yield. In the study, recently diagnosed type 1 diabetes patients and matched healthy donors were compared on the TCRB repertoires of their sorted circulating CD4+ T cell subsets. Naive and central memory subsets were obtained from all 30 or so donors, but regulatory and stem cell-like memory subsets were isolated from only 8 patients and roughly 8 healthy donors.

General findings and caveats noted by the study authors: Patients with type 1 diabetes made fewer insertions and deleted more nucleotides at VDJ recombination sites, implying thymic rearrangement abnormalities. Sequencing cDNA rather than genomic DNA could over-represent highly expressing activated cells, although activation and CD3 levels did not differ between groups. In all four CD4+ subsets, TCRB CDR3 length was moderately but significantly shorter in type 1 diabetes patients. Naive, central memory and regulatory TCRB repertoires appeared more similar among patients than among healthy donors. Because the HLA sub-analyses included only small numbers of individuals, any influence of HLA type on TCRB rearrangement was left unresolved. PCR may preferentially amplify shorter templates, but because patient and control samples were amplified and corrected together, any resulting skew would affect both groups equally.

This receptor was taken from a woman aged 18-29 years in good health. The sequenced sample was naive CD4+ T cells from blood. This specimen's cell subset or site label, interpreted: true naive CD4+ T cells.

The DNA sequence is given as TGCAGCGTGCAACAGGGGACAGATACGCAGTATTTT. This is translated as CSVQQGTDTQYF. The rearrangement combines TRBV29-1 with TRBJ2-3; TRBD1 fits 7 bases in the junction. The CDR3, cysteine through phenylalanine, is 12 amino acids long. Only the CDR3 DNA stays, 36 bases, in frame from base 1. CDR1 is given as SQVTM and CDR2 as ANQGSEA, both from the germline V gene. The V end gives up 6 bases and the J end 3 bases, leaving 3 bases in the junction not matched to a gene.